This TCR beta chain was found in a study of T-cell reconstitution after alpha-beta-depleted transplantation in children (dated by TCRdb to the mid-2010s). General notes on the study: Using TCR repertoire profiling, the study followed T-cell immune reconstitution in a quantitative way in children after TCRalphabeta/CD19-depleted allogeneic hematopoietic cell transplantation.

From the cysteine through the phenylalanine, the CDR3 covers 13 amino acids. Of all the DNA, just the CDR3 is kept, 39 bases in frame from base 1. Deletion took 2 bases off V and 8 bases off J, with a span of 10 bases between the germline ends. From a lookup of the germline V gene (reference sequence), CDR1 and CDR2 are LNHDA and SQIVND. Libraries were made using PCR. Sequencing relied on an Illumina HiSeq 2500. TCR library preparation used molecular barcoding, with unique molecular identifiers applied to normalize quantification of the TCRbeta repertoire. TCRdb took the public reads, trimmed them with fastp at Q25, ran MiXCR for clone calling and kept in-frame beta chains. When rows share a CDR3 protein, they turn into one entry using the most common DNA and genes. This sample holds some 530,000 distinct CDR3 sequences; about an eighth were observed only once. The ten largest clones represent over 5.5% of the sample.

Notes on this clonotype: What antigen it recognizes has not been identified. Base qualities are missing; no much larger clone stands one base away.

The TCR was taken from a human donor who donated a stem cell graft to a child with combined immunodeficiency. The sequenced sample was PBMCs from the stem cell graft donor, obtained from the stem cell graft. The receptor chain draws on TRBV19 and TRBJ1-5; TRBD1 could be the D gene, as 5 bases match. The sequenced DNA is TGTGCCAGTAGTATATCGGGGACGGAGCCCCAGCATTTT. Protein translation: CASSISGTEPQHF.